This record concerns one T cell receptor (beta chain) sequence. V was cut by 3 bases and J by 11 bases, with 16 bases left in between. CDR3 length: 13 amino acids. CDR1 is DFQATT, CDR2 SNEGSKA, per germline (reference sequence). This record belongs to a study of control samples from healthy donors and cancer patients. Produced via immunoSEQ multiplex PCR; TCRdb's table is partial and in-frame only. The sample lists about 94,000 clones; about 88% were seen once. What was sequenced was blood. This receptor was identified in a woman aged 45 to 65 in good health. The chain joins TRBV20-1 to TRBJ1-4; D call uncertain. Here the CDR3 reads CSASAGPVGKLFF. CDR3 sequence (DNA): TGCAGTGCTAGTGCTGGGCCGGTCGGTAAACTGTTTTTT.